This is a list of T cell receptor beta chains from one sample in a study of Ad26.COV2.S vaccination and SARS-CoV-2 variants. The method was immunoSEQ multiplex PCR; TCRdb's version includes in-frame clones alone and lacks a portion of them. The sample consists of about 680,000 clones, roughly nine tenths of them appearing once. Source: peripheral blood, taken in a trial of Ad26.COV2.S vaccine versus placebo. Every receptor here comes from a person between 18 and 59 years old who received the Ad26.COV2.S COVID-19 vaccine or a placebo. CDR3s include the opening cysteine and the closing phenylalanine or tryptophan. The D gene is left open where the match is weak. The size of a clone is reported for some rows only, either as once, few or many, or as a class for expanded clones.

clone_size	d_call	j_call	v_call	cdr3_aa
.	.	TRBJ2-3	TRBV5-6	CASSLALGRTADTQYF
.	.	TRBJ2-7	TRBV7-9	CASSLAQGYSYEQYF
once	.	TRBJ1-1	TRBV30	CAWSVQGLTGNTEAFF
.	TRBD1	TRBJ2-1	TRBV7-9	CASSPQGASYNEQFF
once	.	TRBJ2-3	TRBV2	CASRLMFGTDTQYF
.	.	TRBJ2-5	TRBV19	CASSAGGSKTQYF
.	.	TRBJ2-1	TRBV6-6	CASSSDYNEQFF
few	TRBD1	TRBJ1-5	TRBV24-1	CATSKGQGAFQPQHF
.	TRBD1	TRBJ1-1	TRBV7-9	CASSLGTGDVEAFF
.	.	TRBJ2-2	TRBV7-3	CASSREVNTGELFF
.	.	TRBJ2-7	TRBV3-1/TRBV3-2	CASSQIPGSYEQYF
.	.	TRBJ1-1	TRBV18	CASSPISPAEAFF
.	.	TRBJ1-2	TRBV6-1	CASSFQGPNYGYTF
.	TRBD1	TRBJ1-4	TRBV24-1	CATSGKTGGDEKLFF
.	.	TRBJ2-3	TRBV5-1	CASSLAFDGTDTQYF
.	.	TRBJ2-5	TRBV21-1	CASVDFGETQYF
.	TRBD1	TRBJ1-1	TRBV19	CASVVRGRSTEAFF
.	TRBD1	TRBJ2-7	TRBV6-1	CASSGHPGQGAYEQYF
.	TRBD2	TRBJ2-1	TRBV14	CASSQDSGRGVNEQFF
.	.	TRBJ2-6	TRBV25-1	CATLQAGANVLTF
.	.	TRBJ2-7	TRBV5-4	CASMGRGGEQYF
.	.	TRBJ2-6	TRBV5-5	CASSLAVQTGANVLTF
.	TRBD1	TRBJ2-7	TRBV6-6	CASRSSGTGGEQYF
.	.	TRBJ2-7	TRBV7-2	CASSPRESAYEQYF
.	.	TRBJ1-5	TRBV2	CASRGGQNSNQPQHF
.	.	TRBJ1-1	TRBV6-5	CASGGGGTEAFF
.	.	TRBJ2-2	TRBV13	CASSPRGNTGELFF
.	TRBD1	TRBJ1-5	TRBV27	CASSLAGTENQPQHF
.	TRBD2	TRBJ2-1	TRBV24-1	CATSDGTSGFNEQFF
.	.	TRBJ1-5	TRBV5-1	CASSPDGTNQPQHF
.	TRBD2	TRBJ2-5	TRBV6-2/TRBV6-3	CASNPGTMGGTQYF
.	.	TRBJ2-3	TRBV9	CASSPRGDLLTDTQYF
.	.	TRBJ1-1	TRBV19	CASSMDRSTEAFF
.	.	TRBJ1-5	TRBV10-1	CASSDGSNQPQHF
once	TRBD2	TRBJ2-3	TRBV3-1/TRBV3-2	CASSRTSDLHTDTQYF
.	TRBD2	TRBJ2-3	TRBV24-1	CATSHGSGGATDTQYF
.	.	TRBJ1-1	TRBV6-5	CASSYRDGLNTEAFF
many	.	TRBJ1-1	TRBV7-8	CASSLVPGITEAFF
.	TRBD1	TRBJ1-2	TRBV2	CASRGTADNYGYTF
many	.	TRBJ1-5	TRBV2	CASSVEGRRNQPQHF
.	.	TRBJ2-7	TRBV10-3	CATGERVSYEQYF
.	.	TRBJ1-1	TRBV12-3/TRBV12-4	CASSFDGEAEAFF
.	TRBD1	TRBJ1-5	TRBV6-5	CASSTGTVNQPQHF
once	TRBD1	TRBJ2-4	TRBV5-4	CASSGTGLNIQYF
.	.	TRBJ1-2	TRBV15	CATSRDLSRQEGYTF
.	TRBD1	TRBJ1-5	TRBV18	CASSRGRDQPQHF
.	.	TRBJ1-4	TRBV5-4	CASSFAPVPEKLFF
.	.	TRBJ2-3	TRBV7-2	CASSPTILSMAPDTQYF
.	.	TRBJ2-1	TRBV5-1	CASSLLRGSSYNEQFF